These 23 T cell receptor beta chains came from one sample sequenced in a study of blood T cell repertoires in COVID-19. The assay was immunoSEQ multiplex PCR, and TCRdb's table has in-frame clones only and misses some. The table records 170,000 or so clones, approximately 86% of them present only once. The sequenced material came from peripheral blood. Receptors were obtained from a man in his fifties or sixties with active or convalescent COVID-19.

This chain uses TRBV5-1 with TRBJ2-3; the match to TRBD2 covers 9 bases. The trim removed 4 bases at V and 1 base at J, leaving 7 bases unmatched. The CDR3 loop spans 16 amino acids. The germline gives CDR1 SGHRS, CDR2 YFSETQ. The CDR3 DNA reads TGCGCCAGCAGCCCCGGACTAGCGTTTGGCACAGATACGCAGTATTTT. Amino acid sequence: CASSPGLAFGTDTQYF.

In its sample, this clone was seen a few times. The V gene is TRBV11-2, the J gene TRBJ2-5; D may be TRBD1 (6 bases). Germline V lookup: CDR1 SGHAT, CDR2 FQNNGV. The CDR3 extends over 15 amino acids. V shed 4 bases and J shed 2 bases, with 14 bases lying between them. Here the CDR3 reads CASSSGQKLQETQYF. CDR3 DNA sequence: TGTGCCAGCAGCTCAGGACAGAAACTTCAAGAGACCCAGTACTTC.

This clone was counted once. The chain recombines TRBV29-1 with TRBJ1-1; D is ambiguous. Trimming removed 4 bases at V and 5 bases at J, with 11 bases between. The germline gives CDR1 SQVTM, CDR2 ANQGSEA. The CDR3 length is 12 residues. The CDR3 protein is CSVGVAGTEAFF. The CDR3 coding sequence is TGCAGCGTTGGGGTTGCGGGGACTGAAGCTTTCTTT.

This clone was observed once. The chain links TRBV9 to TRBJ2-4; 7 positions agree with TRBD1. From germline, CDR1 is SGDLS and CDR2 YYNGEE. V was clipped by 0 bases and J by 6 bases; unmatched bases: 12. This CDR3 comprises 17 residues. The CDR3 protein is CASSVDRDSSLLNIQYF. CDR3 bases: TGTGCCAGCAGCGTAGATAGGGACAGTTCCCTATTAAACATTCAGTACTTC.

The chain couples TRBV28 to TRBJ2-2; D unclear. Germline CDR1 is MDHEN and CDR2 is SYDVKM. This CDR3 comprises 12 residues. Trimming left V 4 bases short and J 3 bases short, with 3 bases between. CDR3 residues: CASSSYTGELFF. The DNA for the CDR3 is TGTGCCAGCAGTTCGTACACCGGGGAGCTGTTTTTT.

The chain is built from TRBV11-2 and TRBJ1-1, with TRBD1 as a possible D gene (5 bases). The V gene's germline CDR1 is SGHAT and CDR2 FQNNGV. This CDR3 has 15 residues. Trimming took 0 bases from V and 4 from J, leaving 12 bases between them. The CDR3 nucleotides are TGTGCCAGCAGCTTAGATCTCAGGGTGGGCACTGAAGCTTTCTTT. It codes for CASSLDLRVGTEAFF.

The J gene is TRBJ1-1, the V gene TRBV14; TRBD1 is a possible D gene (5 bases). Trimming shortened V by 0 bases and J by 4 bases, and 12 bases separated the two germline ends. The CDR3 extends over 15 amino acids. Germline V gives CDR1 SGHDN, CDR2 FVKESK. CDR3 in amino acids: CASSQEIRGVTEAFF. CDR3 DNA: TGTGCCAGCAGCCAAGAGATAAGGGGCGTCACTGAAGCTTTCTTT.

This clone was seen only once. The chain has TRBV30 and TRBJ1-1; D is uncertain. Trimming removed 3 bases from V and 7 bases from J, with 12 bases in between. This CDR3 is 12 amino acids long. Looked up from germline, CDR1 is GTSNPN and CDR2 is SVGIG (reference sequence). CDR3 amino acids: CAWSRSGVEAFF. The CDR3 DNA sequence: TGTGCCTGGAGCAGATCCGGGGTTGAAGCTTTCTTT.

The chain is built from TRBV7-9 and TRBJ2-3, with D possibly TRBD2 on 6 matching bases. The germline V and J ends were trimmed by 6 bases and 0 bases, with 10 bases remaining between them. The CDR3 contains 14 residues. The germline CDR1 and CDR2 sequences are SEHNR and FQNEAQ (reference sequence). CDR3 in DNA: TGTGCCAGCAGTCCCAGCGGGAGCACAGATACGCAGTATTTT. As protein: CASSPSGSTDTQYF.

The chain joins TRBV3-1 (or the pseudogene TRBV3-2) to TRBJ1-1; 8 bases are a match to TRBD1. J was trimmed by 10 bases and V by 1 base; bases with no gene match: 8. This CDR3 region has 14 residues. Germline V gene data show CDR1 as LGHDT and CDR2 as YNNKEL (reference sequence). CDR3 in DNA: TGTGCCAGCAGCCAAGGGACAGGGCAAGGTAGAGCTTTCTTT. Translation: CASSQGTGQGRAFF.

This clone was counted a single time. The limits of the CDR3 on the DNA are not certain, so only TCRdb's listed CDR3 is given. The genes are TRBV5-1 and TRBJ1-4; TRBD1, as called in the table, went unchecked against the DNA. Germline V gene lookup returns CDR1 SGHRS and CDR2 YFSETQ. The length of the CDR3 is 15 amino acids, counting both ends. CDR3 region: CASSFFGQGTTRGFF.

The rearrangement joins TRBV7-2 to TRBJ1-2; 11 nucleotides match TRBD1. Germline trimming cut 4 bases from V and 4 bases from J; bases unmatched to any gene: 2. Germline CDR1 is SGHTA and CDR2 is FQGNSA. This CDR3 contains 14 residues. Here the CDR3 reads CASSWDRGSYGYTF. CDR3 nucleotide sequence: TGTGCCAGCAGCTGGGACAGGGGGAGCTATGGCTACACCTTC.

Points on this clone: Other DNA variants within this sample encode the same CDR3. The V call is TRBV7-6, the J call TRBJ1-1; possibly TRBD1 for D (6 bases). Looked up from germline, CDR1 is SGHVS and CDR2 is FNYEAQ. Trimming stripped 5 bases from V and 1 base from J, with 11 bases between. The CDR3 has 14 residues. CDR3 sequence (DNA): TGTGCCAGCAGCCCGGGACACCAGAACACTGAAGCTTTCTTT. Residues: CASSPGHQNTEAFF.

The CDR3 DNA reads TGTGCCATCAGTTCCCCCCCTGGATTAGCGGGGGATGAGACCCAGTACTTC. It codes for CAISSPPGLAGDETQYF. The chain recombines TRBV10-3 with TRBJ2-5, with 9 bases aligning to TRBD2. Germline V gene sequence: CDR1 ENHRY, CDR2 SYGVKD. This CDR3 region has 17 residues. V lost 5 bases, J lost 5 bases, and 15 bases stayed unmatched.

The chain joins TRBV25-1 to TRBJ2-2; 9 positions match TRBD1. The V and J ends lost 4 bases and 6 bases, in that order; junction bases with no gene match: 0. This CDR3 comprises 13 residues. Germline assignment: CDR1 MGHDK and CDR2 SYGVNS. The CDR3 reads CASSGQGAGELFF. The CDR3, as DNA: TGTGCCAGCAGTGGACAGGGGGCCGGGGAGCTGTTTTTT.

The J gene is TRBJ2-3, the V gene TRBV27; 9 nucleotides agree with TRBD2. V lost 5 bases, J lost 2 bases, and 11 bases stayed unmatched. There are 17 residues in the CDR3. The germline V gene encodes CDR1 MNHEY and CDR2 SMNVEV (reference sequence). The DNA for the CDR3 is TGTGCCAGCAGTCGCCCCCGGCTAGCGGGAAACACAGATACGCAGTATTTT. It specifies CASSRPRLAGNTDTQYF.

The chain carries TRBV7-9 and TRBJ1-5, with D uncertain. The germline V and J ends were trimmed by 1 base and 5 bases, with 3 bases remaining between them. The V gene's germline CDR1 is SEHNR and CDR2 FQNEAQ (reference sequence). This CDR3 contains 12 residues. CDR3 sequence: CASSLEHQPQHF. CDR3 nucleotides: TGTGCCAGCAGCTTAGAGCATCAGCCCCAGCATTTT.

This clone was seen once. The chain joins TRBV27 to TRBJ1-4; possibly TRBD1 for D (6 bases). The germline V gene encodes CDR1 MNHEY and CDR2 SMNVEV (reference sequence). This CDR3 is built from 14 residues. The V gene lost 6 bases and the J gene lost 7 bases, with 15 bases spanning the gap. The DNA for the CDR3 is TGTGCCAGCAGGGGGACAACGGGGACTGAAAAACTGTTTTTT. It yields the protein CASRGTTGTEKLFF.

V usage is TRBV7-9 and J usage is TRBJ1-5, with 10 bases aligning to TRBD1. This CDR3 is built from 15 residues. V lost 1 base to trimming and J lost 8 bases; unmatched junction nucleotides: 5. Germline values: CDR1 SEHNR, CDR2 FQNEAQ (reference sequence). CDR3 sequence reads: CASSLDGTGVKPQHF. CDR3 DNA: TGTGCCAGCAGCTTAGATGGGACAGGGGTAAAGCCCCAGCATTTT.

This CDR3 reads CASSYYVASYEQYF. The CDR3 DNA follows: TGTGCCAGCAGTTACTATGTAGCCTCCTACGAGCAGTACTTC. The chain links TRBV6-5 to TRBJ2-7, with no clear D. The germline V gene encodes CDR1 MNHEY and CDR2 SVGAGI. The CDR3 covers 14 residues. The V end was cut by 1 base, the J end by 0 bases, with 7 bases between.

The V call is TRBV5-1, the J call TRBJ2-1; 9 bases are a match to TRBD1. The V segment lost 0 bases and the J segment 4 bases; nucleotides outside the gene matches: 2. The CDR3 extends over 15 amino acids. Germline values: CDR1 SGHRS, CDR2 YFSETQ. For the CDR3, the DNA is TGCGCCAGCAGCTTGGCGGACAGGGGTTACAATGAGCAGTTCTTC. This translates into CASSLADRGYNEQFF.

The J gene is TRBJ2-4, the V gene TRBV9; D perhaps matches TRBD1 (5 bases). This CDR3 contains 14 residues. The germline V and J ends were trimmed by 10 bases and 1 base, with 15 bases remaining between them. CDR1 and CDR2 (germline): SGDLS, YYNGEE. CDR3 in amino acids: CAGLIPGAKNIQYF. The CDR3 DNA is TGTGCCGGCTTAATTCCAGGGGCCAAAAACATTCAGTACTTC.

This CDR3 is CASSLRDRAVYEQYF. The CDR3 nucleotides read TGTGCCAGCAGCTTACGGGACAGGGCTGTCTACGAGCAGTACTTC. The chain is built from TRBV5-4 and TRBJ2-7; 9 bases are a match to TRBD1. CDR1 is SGHNT and CDR2 is YYREEE in the germline V gene (reference sequence). The V and J ends lost 2 bases and 3 bases, in that order; junction bases with no gene match: 6. This CDR3 has 15 amino acids.